A single sample gave rise to the 27 T cell receptor beta chains below, sequenced in a study of a mutant IDH1 vaccine in newly diagnosed glioma. Measured with immunoSEQ multiplex PCR; TCRdb has only the in-frame clones, and not every one. Altogether tens of thousands of clones are present, around four fifths being singletons, with the ten largest covering around 5%. These receptors' antigens are unknown. Time point: week 47, end of study. A 20-mer mutant IDH1 peptide at 300 ug was injected subcutaneously with topical imiquimod. The sample here was PBMCs, taken from a glioma patient whose treatment included an IDH1 peptide vaccine. The receptors derive from a man in his forties with glioma.

The rearrangement joins TRBV12-5 to TRBJ2-7; D is ambiguous. The CDR3 extends over 12 amino acids. Germline V CDR1 and CDR2: LGHNT, FRNRAP. Between the trimmed V and J ends, which lost 5 bases and 2 bases, there was a span of 7 bases. The CDR3 protein is CASGGRAYEQYF. The CDR3 coding sequence is TGTGCTAGTGGTGGACGAGCCTACGAGCAGTACTTC.

The chain employs TRBV7-6 and TRBJ2-3; 8 nucleotides match TRBD2. Per germline, CDR1 SGHVS and CDR2 FNYEAQ. After removal of 1 base from V and 2 bases from J, the junction contained 14 bases not matched to a gene. The CDR3 length is 19 residues. This CDR3 reads CASSLDSSGSWGVTDTQYF. The CDR3 DNA follows: TGTGCCAGCAGCTTAGACTCCAGCGGGAGCTGGGGGGTCACAGATACGCAGTATTTT.

This clone showed up just once. This chain joins TRBV18 and TRBJ2-7; unclear D gene. Germline CDR1 and CDR2: KGHSH and LQKENI. V lost 3 bases to trimming and J lost 6 bases, with 9 bases between them. This CDR3 has 12 residues. The CDR3 region is CASSPGSLEQYF. Written as DNA, the CDR3 is TGTGCCAGCTCACCGGGAAGCCTCGAGCAGTACTTC.

This clone has a single count. The chain is built from TRBV4-3 and TRBJ1-4, with D maybe TRBD1 (6 bases). Germline V gives CDR1 LGHNA, CDR2 YSLEER. The CDR3 extends over 15 amino acids. Trimming left V 0 bases short and J 4 bases short, with 9 bases between. This CDR3 reads CASSQDRGGNEKLFF. CDR3 DNA sequence: TGCGCCAGCAGCCAAGATCGAGGGGGTAATGAAAAACTGTTTTTT.

This clone was observed a few times. Different DNA sequences within this sample yield the same CDR3. The V and J genes are TRBV14 and TRBJ2-1; a weak D match, TRBD1 (5 bases). The CDR3 covers 14 residues. Trimming stripped 1 base from V and 4 bases from J, with 8 bases between. Germline V gene data show CDR1 as SGHDN and CDR2 as FVKESK. Here the CDR3 DNA reads TGTGCCAGCAGCCAAGGGGGCTCTTACAATGAGCAGTTCTTC. Residues: CASSQGGSYNEQFF.

The V call is TRBV25-1, the J call TRBJ2-3; 9 positions match TRBD2. CDR1 and CDR2 (germline): MGHDK, SYGVNS. Germline trimming cut 6 bases from V and 2 bases from J; bases unmatched to any gene: 15. CDR3 length: 18 amino acids. CDR3 loop: CASSPPLPQRGDTDTQYF. CDR3 sequence (DNA): TGTGCCAGCAGCCCCCCCCTACCCCAGCGGGGGGACACAGATACGCAGTATTTT.

The chain links TRBV7-2 to TRBJ2-1; 11 bases match TRBD2. After removal of 6 bases from V and 5 bases from J, the junction contained 9 bases not matched to a gene. Germline-derived CDR1 and CDR2 are SGHTA and FQGNSA. The CDR3 length is 16 residues. The CDR3 DNA sequence: TGTGCCAGCAGATCCCCGACTAGCGGGATCCACAATGAGCAGTTCTTC. It specifies CASRSPTSGIHNEQFF.

The chain carries TRBV4-2 and TRBJ1-1; TRBD1 agrees at 11 bases. Germline loops: CDR1 LGHNA, CDR2 YNFKEQ. The CDR3 contains 15 residues. J was trimmed by 3 bases and V by 6 bases; bases with no gene match: 6. In DNA form, the CDR3 reads TGTGCCAGCAGTGATACGGACAGGGGGCACACTGAAGCTTTCTTT. Protein sequence: CASSDTDRGHTEAFF.

The CDR3 sequence is CAMSSGTIDEQFF. Here the CDR3 DNA reads TGTGCCATGAGCTCCGGGACTATCGATGAGCAGTTCTTC. The genes are TRBV10-3 and TRBJ2-1; 7 bases line up with TRBD2. Germline trimming cut 9 bases from V and 8 bases from J; bases unmatched to any gene: 10. From germline, CDR1 is ENHRY and CDR2 SYGVKD. The CDR3 loop spans 13 amino acids.

A remark on this clone: This CDR3 is missing its conserved last phenylalanine or tryptophan, likely due to a read error. The chain recombines TRBV7-2 with TRBJ2-7; D ambiguous. The CDR3 extends over 11 amino acids. V lost 4 bases and J 3 bases, leaving 4 bases between the germline ends. Germline CDR1 and CDR2: SGHTA and FQGNSA. The chain's CDR3 is CASSSRYEQYL. Written as DNA, the CDR3 is TGTGCCAGCAGCTCTCGCTACGAGCAGTACCTC.

A note on this clone: Different DNA sequences within this sample yield the same CDR3. This chain connects TRBV19 to TRBJ2-1; no clear D. V lost 5 bases and J 0 bases, leaving 8 bases between the germline ends. This CDR3 spans 14 amino acids. Germline CDR1 and CDR2: LNHDA and SQIVND (reference sequence). The CDR3 loop is CASSWAVSYNEQFF. In nucleotides, the CDR3 is TGTGCCAGTAGTTGGGCCGTCTCCTACAATGAGCAGTTCTTC.

This chain links TRBV28 with TRBJ2-7, with D perhaps TRBD1 (5 bases). Trimming pared 6 bases from V and 4 bases from J, leaving 7 bases between. The CDR3 consists of 11 residues. Looked up from germline, CDR1 is MDHEN and CDR2 is SYDVKM. For the CDR3, the DNA is TGTGCCAGCAGGACAGCATACGAGCAGTACTTC. Translation: CASRTAYEQYF. Full variable domain (remainder filled in from reference TRBV28 and TRBJ2-7): DVKVTQSSRYLVKRTGEKVFLECVQDMDHENMFWYRQDPGLGLRLIYFSYDVKMKEKGDIPEGYSVSREKKERFSLILESASTNQTSMYLCASRTAYEQYFGPGTRLTVT.

This chain uses TRBV18 with TRBJ1-2, with 9 bases matching TRBD1. The V gene's germline CDR1 is KGHSH and CDR2 LQKENI. V dropped 3 bases and J dropped 2; count of bases not matched to a gene: 10. The CDR3 covers 17 residues. The CDR3 DNA sequence: TGTGCCAGCTCACCCTGGTCCGACAGGGGGGCCAACTATGGCTACACCTTC. Its translation is CASSPWSDRGANYGYTF. The variable domain in full, with the rest retrieved from reference TRBV18 and TRBJ1-2, is NAGVMQNPRHLVRRRGQEARLRCSPMKGHSHVYWYRQLPEEGLKFMVYLQKENIIDESGMPKERFSAEFPKEGPSILRIQQVVRGDSAAYFCASSPWSDRGANYGYTFGSGTRLTVV.

The gene calls are TRBV4-3 and TRBJ2-2; the D gene is possibly TRBD1 (6 bases). V was shortened by 4 bases and J by 3 bases, with 18 bases between the two germline ends. The CDR3 is made up of 17 amino acids. Germline CDR1 reads LGHNA; CDR2 reads YSLEER. The CDR3 DNA is TGCGCCAGCAGCCCCGGACAGCGTCCTCGGGACACCGGGGAGCTGTTTTTT. The encoded protein is CASSPGQRPRDTGELFF.

The rearrangement joins TRBV13 to TRBJ2-1; the D call may be TRBD1 or TRBD2 (5 bases each). Trimming took off 7 bases at V and 12 bases at J, with 19 bases between the two ends. Germline V gene data show CDR1 as PRHDT and CDR2 as FYEKMQ (reference sequence). The CDR3 has 13 residues. CDR3 coding DNA: TGTGCCAGCACCACTGGGGGTGGGGAAGGGCAGTTCTTC. Protein product: CASTTGGGEGQFF.

This chain uses TRBV7-2 with TRBJ2-2, with D possibly TRBD2 on 6 matching bases. CDR1 is SGHTA and CDR2 is FQGNSA in the germline V gene. The CDR3 consists of 16 residues. Trimming took 1 base from V and 1 from J, leaving 10 bases between them. CDR3 DNA: TGTGCCAGCAGCTTAGAAGGAGGGATGAACACCGGGGAGCTGTTTTTT. It is translated as CASSLEGGMNTGELFF.

The rearrangement uses TRBV5-5 and TRBJ2-7; the D gene is possibly TRBD1 (6 bases). V shed 4 bases and J shed 3 bases, with 14 bases lying between them. Germline loops: CDR1 SGHKS, CDR2 YYEKEE (reference sequence). The CDR3 loop spans 14 amino acids. The CDR3 sequence: CASSNRDNGYEQYF. For the CDR3, the DNA is TGTGCCAGCAGCAACCGGGACAACGGCTACGAGCAGTACTTC.

J is TRBJ1-2 and V is TRBV6-1; TRBD1 matches at 8 bases. Losses at the gene ends were 6 bases for V and 0 bases for J; bases not matched to a gene: 3. CDR1 is MNHNS, CDR2 SASEGT, per germline. CDR3 length equals 14 residues. The CDR3 sequence: CASRYRGSNYGYTF. DNA of the CDR3: TGTGCCAGCAGATACAGGGGGTCTAACTATGGCTACACCTTC.

This clone was seen a single time. This chain joins TRBV4-1 and TRBJ2-3; 9 bases line up with TRBD2. With V trimmed by 0 bases and J by 3 bases, 13 bases remained unmatched. This CDR3 is 19 amino acids long. Germline CDR1 and CDR2: MGHRA and YSYEKL. CDR3 sequence: CASSQERNAAGGWTDTQYF. The CDR3 nucleotides read TGCGCCAGCAGCCAAGAAAGGAACGCGGCGGGAGGGTGGACAGATACGCAGTATTTT.

V is TRBV6-5 and J is TRBJ1-2; D remains ambiguous. V lost 6 bases, J lost 6 bases, and 14 bases lay in between. This CDR3 region has 13 residues. The germline CDR1 and CDR2 sequences are MNHEY and SVGAGI. CDR3 sequence reads: CASSLNIFHGYTF. The DNA for the CDR3 is TGTGCCAGCAGCCTCAACATTTTTCATGGCTACACCTTC.

V is TRBV5-1 and J is TRBJ2-1; 10 bases map to TRBD2. The CDR3 spans 16 residues. After removal of 4 bases from V and 1 base from J, the junction contained 5 bases not matched to a gene. Germline-derived CDR1 and CDR2 are SGHRS and YFSETQ. In DNA form, the CDR3 reads TGCGCCAGCAGCGAATTAGCGGGAGGATCCTACAATGAGCAGTTCTTC. Residues: CASSELAGGSYNEQFF. Together with reference TRBV5-1 and TRBJ2-1, the CDR3 gives the full variable domain: KAGVTQTPRYLIKTRGQQVTLSCSPISGHRSVSWYQQTPGQGLQFLFEYFSETQRNKGNFPGRFSGRQFSNSRSEMNVSTLELGDSALYLCASSELAGGSYNEQFFGPGTRLTVL.

The V and J genes are TRBV6-5 and TRBJ2-6, with D possibly TRBD1 on 5 matching bases. Germline V gene lookup returns CDR1 MNHEY and CDR2 SVGAGI. The CDR3 extends over 15 amino acids. V lost 6 bases and J 0 bases, leaving 9 bases between the germline ends. CDR3 protein: CASRQGFSGANVLTF. The CDR3 DNA reads as TGTGCCAGCAGGCAGGGTTTCTCTGGGGCCAACGTCCTGACTTTC.

V and J are TRBV27 and TRBJ1-2; TRBD1 is a possible D gene (6 bases). CDR1 and CDR2 from the germline V gene are MNHEY and SMNVEV (reference sequence). The V and J ends lost 3 bases and 8 bases respectively, with 16 bases between them. The CDR3 consists of 14 residues. The CDR3 sequence: CASSLVGGPSGYTF. CDR3 in DNA: TGTGCCAGCAGTTTGGTAGGGGGTCCGTCGGGCTACACCTTC.

The J gene is TRBJ2-7, the V gene TRBV9; 8 nucleotides match TRBD1. This CDR3 contains 16 residues. Trimming cost V 0 bases and J 5 bases; bases outside gene matches: 10. Per germline, CDR1 SGDLS and CDR2 YYNGEE. The CDR3 DNA reads as TGTGCCAGCAGCGTAGGTTCAGGGGGCATGGTCCACGAGCAGTACTTC. Its protein product is CASSVGSGGMVHEQYF.

V gene TRBV6-1 combines with J gene TRBJ2-3, with D maybe TRBD2 (6 bases). Germline-derived CDR1 and CDR2 are MNHNS and SASEGT. This CDR3 has 14 residues. Trimming removed 5 bases from V and 2 bases from J, with 11 bases in between. CDR3 DNA: TGTGCCAGCAGTCCTGGGACTTACACAGATACGCAGTATTTT. This translates into CASSPGTYTDTQYF.

This chain connects TRBV2 to TRBJ1-1; D gene uncertain. V lost 4 bases, J lost 3 bases, and 18 bases lay in between. Germline loops: CDR1 SNHLY, CDR2 FYNNEI. The CDR3 sequence is 16 residues long. The DNA of the CDR3 is TGTGCCAGCAGTGTCCCACCCCACGGTCAGGACACTGAAGCTTTCTTT. Residues: CASSVPPHGQDTEAFF.

This clone was counted between two and nine times. A read error may produce the germline difference seen at one junction end. V and J are TRBV18 and TRBJ2-3; D may match TRBD1 or TRBD2 (6 bases each). This CDR3 has 14 amino acids. Germline CDR1 is KGHSH and CDR2 is LQKENI. The CDR3 DNA reads TGTGCCAGCCCACCGGGGGCCGGCACAGATACGCAGTATTTT. Translating it yields CASPPGAGTDTQYF.